The clone carrying this T cell receptor (beta chain) came up a few times. Its antigen is still unknown. This entry belongs to a study of cytomegalovirus exposure and HLA in healthy donors. V lost 0 bases and J lost 2; bases outside the gene matches: 3. Germline V gene data show CDR1 as MNHEY and CDR2 as SVGAGI. The CDR3 spans 15 residues. PCR employed 60 Vbeta and 13 Jbeta primers. TCRdb keeps only in-frame clones here, not all; method: immunoSEQ multiplex PCR. The sample lists fewer than 200,000 clones; around 83% were seen once. Study conclusions and caveats: In terms of immune exposure information, only CMV serostatus was available.

The clonotype comes from a young man in good health and CMV-seropositive. The sequencing sample was made of PBMCs. This chain connects TRBV6-5 to TRBJ2-7; 8 bases fit TRBD2. The CDR3 bases are TGTGCCAGCAGTTACTCGCCAGCGGGGGCCTACGAGCAGTACTTC. It specifies CASSYSPAGAYEQYF.